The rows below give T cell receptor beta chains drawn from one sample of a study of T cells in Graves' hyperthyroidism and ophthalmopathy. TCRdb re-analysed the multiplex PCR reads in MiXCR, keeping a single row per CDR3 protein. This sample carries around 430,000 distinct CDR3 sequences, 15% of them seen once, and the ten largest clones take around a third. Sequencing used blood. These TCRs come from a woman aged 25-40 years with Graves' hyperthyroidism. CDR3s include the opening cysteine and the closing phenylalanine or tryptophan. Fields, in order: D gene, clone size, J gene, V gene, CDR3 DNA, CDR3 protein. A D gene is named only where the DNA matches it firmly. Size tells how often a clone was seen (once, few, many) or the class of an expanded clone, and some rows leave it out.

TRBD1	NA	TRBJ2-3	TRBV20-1	TGCAGGACAGGGAACACAGATACGCAGTATTTT	CRTGNTDTQYF
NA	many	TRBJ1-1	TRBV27	TGTGCCAGCAGTTTCTCCATCCAGGTGAACACTGAAGCTTTCTTT	CASSFSIQVNTEAFF
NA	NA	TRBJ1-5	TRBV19	TGTGCCAGTAGTATCTTACCGGGACCGCGGAAGCCCCAGCATTTT	CASSILPGPRKPQHF
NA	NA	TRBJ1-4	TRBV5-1	TGCGCCAGCAGGGAGGGTCTCGGTAATGAAAAACTGTTTTTT	CASREGLGNEKLFF
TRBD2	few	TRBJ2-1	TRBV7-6	TGTGCCAGCAGCTTCACTAGCGGAAACAATGAGCAGTTCTTC	CASSFTSGNNEQFF
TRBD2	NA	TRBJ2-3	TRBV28	TGTGCCAACAGTAAGGGACTAGCGGGATCAGATACGCAGTATTTT	CANSKGLAGSDTQYF
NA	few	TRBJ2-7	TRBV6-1	TGTGCCAGCAGTGATATACAGGGAGGACGGTACGAGCAGTACTTC	CASSDIQGGRYEQYF
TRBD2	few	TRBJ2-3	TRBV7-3	TGTGCCAGCAGCTTAACCGGGAGTAGCGGGAGGGTTAGCACAGATACGCAGTATTTT	CASSLTGSSGRVSTDTQYF
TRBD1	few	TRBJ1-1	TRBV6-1	TGTGCCAGCAGTCGACAGGGGGCAACTGAAGCTTTCTTT	CASSRQGATEAFF
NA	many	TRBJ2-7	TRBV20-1	TGCAGTGCTAGAGATCGGTCTTTGGAGCAGTACTTC	CSARDRSLEQYF
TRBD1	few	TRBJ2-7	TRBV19	TGTGCCAGCCGACCTCCGGGACAGAGCTACGAGCAGTACTTC	CASRPPGQSYEQYF
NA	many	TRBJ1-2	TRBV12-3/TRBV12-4	TGTGCCAGCAGTTTATCCAGCGACGGCGGAGGCTACACCTTC	CASSLSSDGGGYTF
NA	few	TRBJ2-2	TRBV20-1	TGCAGTGCTAAAAAGGACGGGAACACCGGGGAGCTGTTTTTT	CSAKKDGNTGELFF
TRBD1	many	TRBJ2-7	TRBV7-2	TGTGCCAGCAGCTACAGACCGGGACAGGGAACCTACGAGCAGTACTTC	CASSYRPGQGTYEQYF
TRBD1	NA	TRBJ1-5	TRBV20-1	TGCAGTGCCCAGGACAGGGTTAGCAATCAGCCCCAGCATTTT	CSAQDRVSNQPQHF
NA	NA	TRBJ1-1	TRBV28	TGTGCCGGCAGTTTAAAAGCGGCAGGGGCGTTCACTGAAGCTTTCTTT	CAGSLKAAGAFTEAFF
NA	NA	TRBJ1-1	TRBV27	TGTGCCAGCAGTTTAGTCGGGGGCAACGCTGAAGCTTTCTTT	CASSLVGGNAEAFF
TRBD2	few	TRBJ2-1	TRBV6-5	TGTGCCAGCAGTTACAGGCCTAGCGGGTACAATGAGCAGTTCTTC	CASSYRPSGYNEQFF
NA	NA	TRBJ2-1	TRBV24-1	TGTGCCACCCGGTCAGGGGGGGGGCTCAATGAGCAGTTCTTC	CATRSGGGLNEQFF
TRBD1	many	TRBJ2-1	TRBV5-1	TGCGCCAGCAGCTTCTTCCCCCTGGACAGGGGTACGGATGAGCAGTTCTTC	CASSFFPLDRGTDEQFF
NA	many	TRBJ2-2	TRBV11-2	TGTGCCAGCAGCTGGGGACTGGGTACCGGGGAGCTGTTTTTT	CASSWGLGTGELFF
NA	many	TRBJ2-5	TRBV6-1	TGTGCCAGCAGGCGCCGGGAAGCAGAGACCCAGTACTTC	CASRRREAETQYF
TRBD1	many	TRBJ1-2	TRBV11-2	TGTGCCAGCAGCTTAGTGGGACAGGGGGCGGACTATGGCTACACCTTC	CASSLVGQGADYGYTF
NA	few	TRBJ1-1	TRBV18	TGTGCCAGCTCACGGGGTTCCGAAGCTTTCTTT	CASSRGSEAFF
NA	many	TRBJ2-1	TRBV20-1	TGCAGTGCTAGGGCGGGGTCCTACAATGAGCAGTTCTTC	CSARAGSYNEQFF
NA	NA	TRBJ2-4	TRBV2	TGTGCCAGCAGCTCTTTTAGATTGAGGTTC	CASSSFRLRF
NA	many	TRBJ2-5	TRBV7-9	TGTGCCAGCAGCTGGTGGACGGTGGGAGAAGAGACCCAGTACTTC	CASSWWTVGEETQYF
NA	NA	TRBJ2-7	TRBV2	TGTGCCACCGAGGGATGGTTGGGGCAGTACTTC	CATEGWLGQYF
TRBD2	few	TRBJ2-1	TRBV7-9	TGTGCCAGCAGCCCGCCGGGACTAGGGGTATATGAGCAGTTCTTC	CASSPPGLGVYEQFF
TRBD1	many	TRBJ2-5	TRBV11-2	TGTGCCAGCAGCCCCCTGACAGGGTCGGAGGAGACCCAGTACTTC	CASSPLTGSEETQYF
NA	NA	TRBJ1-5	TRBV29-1	TGCAGCGTTGAACAGGGAGCGGGGCAGCCCCAGCATTTT	CSVEQGAGQPQHF
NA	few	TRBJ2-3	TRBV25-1	TGTGCCAGCAGTGACGATAGGGGCACAGATACGCAGTATTTT	CASSDDRGTDTQYF
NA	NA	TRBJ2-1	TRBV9	TGTGCCAGCAGTAGGGGCGGGAACCCCTACAATGAGCAGTTCTTC	CASSRGGNPYNEQFF
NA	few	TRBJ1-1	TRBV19	TGTGCCAGTACCCTCTGGGGGCAGACTGAAGCTTTCTTT	CASTLWGQTEAFF
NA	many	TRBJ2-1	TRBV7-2	TGTGCCAGCAGCTTAGATGCGGGTCGCGGCAATGAGCAGTTCTTC	CASSLDAGRGNEQFF
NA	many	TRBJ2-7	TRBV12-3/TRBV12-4	TGTGCCAGCAGCCGCTCCCCAGGGATAGGCGAGCAGTACTTC	CASSRSPGIGEQYF
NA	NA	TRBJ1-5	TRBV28	TGTGCCAGCACCTCAAGGGGGTGGCACTACCATCCGGAAAGCAATCAGCCCCAGCATTTT	CASTSRGWHYHPESNQPQHF
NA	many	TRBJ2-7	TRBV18	TGTGCCAGCTCACTTTTGGACCCGACAGGCGAGCAGTACTTC	CASSLLDPTGEQYF
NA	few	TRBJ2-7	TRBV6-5	TGTGCCAGCAGTTACGCGAAGCTCGGCGGCTACGAGCGGTACTTC	CASSYAKLGGYERYF
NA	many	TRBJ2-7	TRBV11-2	TGTGCCAGCAGCTACAGACCGGGACAAGGAATGCGGGAGCAGTACTTC	CASSYRPGQGMREQYF
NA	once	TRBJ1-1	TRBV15	TGTGCCACCAGCAGAGGGGGGGGGGCGAACACTGAAGCTTTCTTT	CATSRGGGANTEAFF
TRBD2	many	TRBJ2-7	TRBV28	TGTGCCAGCAGTTTGGCGACGGGAGGTCACGAGCAGTACTTC	CASSLATGGHEQYF
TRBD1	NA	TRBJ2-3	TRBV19	TGTGCCAGTAGTTCGACAGGGGTCGGTGTCGAGGATACGCAGTATTTT	CASSSTGVGVEDTQYF
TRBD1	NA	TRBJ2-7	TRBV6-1	TGTGCCAGCAGTGAAAGAATGACAGGGGCCTCCCACGAGCAGTACTTC	CASSERMTGASHEQYF
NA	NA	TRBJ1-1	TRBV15	TGTGCCACCAGCAGATCGGTTACGAACACTGAAGCTTTCTTT	CATSRSVTNTEAFF
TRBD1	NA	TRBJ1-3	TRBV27	TGTGCCAGTAAATACAGGGGGACTGGAAACACCATATATTTT	CASKYRGTGNTIYF
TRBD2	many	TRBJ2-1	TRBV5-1	TGCGCCAGCAGCGTAACTAGCGGGAGGGTCCACAATGAGCAGTTCTTC	CASSVTSGRVHNEQFF
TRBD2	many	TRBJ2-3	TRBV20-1	TGCAGTGCTAGAGATAACGGACTAGCGGGAGGTATCGCAGATACGCAGTATTTT	CSARDNGLAGGIADTQYF
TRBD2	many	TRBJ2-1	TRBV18	TGTGCCAGCTCACCGGCAATACTAGCGAACAATGAGCAGTTCTTC	CASSPAILANNEQFF
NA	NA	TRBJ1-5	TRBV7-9	TGTGCCAGCAGCCTAGCCCCGGACAACAATCAGCCCCAGCATTTT	CASSLAPDNNQPQHF
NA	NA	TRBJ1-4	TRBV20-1	TGCAGTGCTGCCAGGAGGGAGAATGAAAAACTGTTTTTT	CSAARRENEKLFF
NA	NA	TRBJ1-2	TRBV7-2	TGTGCCAGCAGCTTAGCGCGGGGGGCGGGGGGCTACACCTTC	CASSLARGAGGYTF
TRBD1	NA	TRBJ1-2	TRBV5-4	TGTGCCAGCAGAAGTGGACAGGGGATCAGTGGCTACACCTTC	CASRSGQGISGYTF
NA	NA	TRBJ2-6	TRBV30	TGTGCCTGGAGTGTACCGGGGACTGGGGCCAACGTCCTGACTTTC	CAWSVPGTGANVLTF